The next 32 T cell receptor beta chains were all read from a single sample in a study of spatial heterogeneity in lung cancer. Described time point: sample taken at primary tumor resection. Whole RNA obtained from tumor, nontumor lung or frozen PBMC underwent sequencing without sorting. A single record per CDR3 protein comes from TCRdb applying MiXCR to the 5' RACE reads. The profile shows around 60,000 distinct CDR3 sequences, around 8.4% of them singletons. Sample: PBMCs, taken at surgery. These receptors all stem from a female donor with early-stage non-small cell lung cancer.

This clonotype was counted between two and nine times. J is TRBJ1-5 and V is TRBV24-1, with D tentatively TRBD1 (5 bases). V was trimmed by 4 bases and J by 6 bases, leaving 12 bases between them. This CDR3 contains 14 residues. The V gene's germline CDR1 is KGHDR and CDR2 SFDVKD. CDR3 coding DNA: TGTGCCACCAGTGAGCAGGGTTCAAGTCAGCCCCAGCATTTT. Translation gives CATSEQGSSQPQHF.

This clonotype was found a few times. CDR3 sequence (DNA): TGTGCCAGTAGTGGGGACAACGAAAAACTGTTTTTT. Its translation: CASSGDNEKLFF. This chain joins TRBV19 and TRBJ1-4; D possibly corresponds to TRBD1 (6 bases). Germline CDR1 LNHDA, CDR2 SQIVND (reference sequence). The CDR3 has 12 residues. Trimming left V 5 bases short and J 8 bases short, with 9 bases between.

This clonotype was seen ten or more times. This chain links TRBV5-1 with TRBJ1-5, with a tentative D call TRBD1 (6 bases). The germline V gene encodes CDR1 SGHRS and CDR2 YFSETQ. Trimming pared 0 bases from V and 7 bases from J, leaving 11 bases between. The CDR3 runs 14 residues. CDR3 protein: CASSLDREGQPQHF. DNA for the CDR3: TGCGCCAGCAGCTTGGACAGGGAAGGGCAGCCCCAGCATTTT.

The V call is TRBV10-3, the J call TRBJ2-1; no clear D gene. The ends were cut back, 0 bases at V and 7 bases at J, with 19 bases in the middle. The CDR3 has 17 residues. Germline CDR1 and CDR2: ENHRY and SYGVKD. The chain's CDR3 is CAISESSKVGLGNEQFF. As DNA, the CDR3 is TGTGCCATCAGTGAGTCATCGAAGGTAGGCCTTGGGAATGAGCAGTTCTTC.

This clonotype was picked up many times. The chain has TRBV5-1 and TRBJ2-1; 8 bases are shared with TRBD1. CDR1 is SGHRS, CDR2 YFSETQ, per germline. The CDR3 runs 15 residues. With 7 bases clipped from V and 3 bases from J, the junction kept 9 bases outside the gene matches. The CDR3 region is CASSFLTGGYNEQFF. The CDR3 DNA reads as TGCGCCAGCTCCTTCCTAACAGGGGGCTACAATGAGCAGTTCTTC.

This clonotype was observed a few times. The chain recombines TRBV9 with TRBJ2-7; D ambiguous. The CDR3 consists of 12 residues. Per the germline V gene, CDR1 is SGDLS and CDR2 is YYNGEE. V gave up 4 bases and J gave up 6 bases, with 11 bases separating them. CDR3: CASSSHLGEQYF. DNA for the CDR3: TGTGCCAGCAGCTCCCATTTGGGCGAGCAGTACTTC.

This clonotype was counted a few times. V and J are TRBV7-9 and TRBJ2-1; 8 bases align to TRBD2. Germline-derived CDR1 and CDR2 are SEHNR and FQNEAQ (reference sequence). V lost 5 bases and J lost 7; bases outside the gene matches: 13. The CDR3 spans 16 residues. Written as DNA, the CDR3 is TGTGCCAGCAGCCCCGGTACTAGCGGCCGACAGAATGAGCAGTTCTTC. This translates into CASSPGTSGRQNEQFF.

The chain employs TRBV20-1 and TRBJ2-3, with 10 positions matching TRBD2. Per germline, CDR1 DFQATT and CDR2 SNEGSKA (reference sequence). The CDR3 is 15 residues long. V trimming: 4 bases; J trimming: 1 base; junction bases outside the gene matches: 5. This CDR3 is CSAKLAGRRTDTQYF. The DNA for the CDR3 is TGCAGTGCTAAACTAGCGGGACGCCGCACAGATACGCAGTATTTT.

This clonotype was seen many times. The V and J genes are TRBV12-3 or TRBV12-4 and TRBJ2-3; 13 nucleotides agree with TRBD2. The CDR3 is 17 amino acids. Trimming at V came to 6 bases and at J to 4 bases, leaving 10 bases not matched to a gene. The CDR3 loop is CASSPTSGRAFADTQYF. The CDR3 coding sequence is TGTGCCAGCAGCCCTACTAGCGGGAGGGCCTTTGCAGATACGCAGTATTTT.

This clonotype has a count of ten or more. The chain carries TRBV11-2 and TRBJ2-1; 9 nucleotides match TRBD1. V lost 3 bases and J lost 4; bases outside the gene matches: 7. The CDR3 extends over 16 amino acids. The germline V gene encodes CDR1 SGHAT and CDR2 FQNNGV. The CDR3 protein is CASSFGTGRGYNEQFF. DNA of the CDR3: TGTGCCAGCAGCTTCGGGACAGGGAGGGGGTACAATGAGCAGTTCTTC.

This clonotype showed up many times. V usage is TRBV3-1 and J usage is TRBJ2-3; 15 bases map to TRBD2. With V trimmed by 1 base and J by 2 bases, 4 bases remained unmatched. The CDR3 length is 18 residues. Per germline, CDR1 LGHDT and CDR2 YNNKEL (reference sequence). CDR3 nucleotides: TGTGCCAGCAGCCAAGCCGGGACTAGCGGGGGGTTCACAGATACGCAGTATTTT. As protein: CASSQAGTSGGFTDTQYF.

This clonotype was counted at least ten times. This chain connects TRBV19 to TRBJ2-5; 11 bases match TRBD2. The V gene end was trimmed by 11 bases and the J gene end by 3 bases; junction bases not matched to a gene: 20. This CDR3 is 18 amino acids long. Germline assignment: CDR1 LNHDA and CDR2 SQIVND (reference sequence). CDR3 sequence (DNA): TGTGCCTCTAAACCCCCTAGCGGGGGGCCGGGAACTAAAGAGACCCAGTACTTC. Amino acids: CASKPPSGGPGTKETQYF.

This clonotype has a handful of counts. The CDR3 bases are TGTGCCAGCAGCTTGGGGACATCCACCGGGGAGCTGTTTTTT. Translated, it gives CASSLGTSTGELFF. This sequence joins TRBV5-5 and TRBJ2-2; D possibly corresponds to TRBD1 (5 bases). Per the germline V gene, CDR1 is SGHKS and CDR2 is YYEKEE (reference sequence). The V gene lost 0 bases and the J gene lost 4 bases, with 7 bases spanning the gap. CDR3 length equals 14 residues. The full variable domain, in which reference TRBV5-5 and TRBJ2-2 provide the parts outside the CDR3, is DAGVTQSPTHLIKTRGQQVTLRCSPISGHKSVSWYQQVLGQGPQFIFQYYEKEERGRGNFPDRFSARQFPNYSSELNVNALLLGDSALYLCASSLGTSTGELFFGEGSRLTVL.

The chain links TRBV19 to TRBJ1-5; D remains ambiguous. The germline gives CDR1 LNHDA, CDR2 SQIVND (reference sequence). V lost 7 bases and J 0 bases, leaving 7 bases between the germline ends. The CDR3 consists of 13 residues. CDR3 sequence: CASKDNSNQPQHF. DNA of the CDR3: TGTGCCAGTAAAGATAATAGCAATCAGCCCCAGCATTTT.

In its sample, this clonotype was seen a few times. CDR3 protein: CSVPGGDEQYV. As DNA, the CDR3 is TGCAGTGTCCCAGGGGGGGACGAGCAGTACGTC. This chain joins TRBV20-1 and TRBJ2-7; D assignment may be TRBD1 or TRBD2 (7 bases each). The CDR3 runs to 11 residues. Trimming removed 7 bases at V and 5 bases at J, with 12 bases between. CDR1 is DFQATT, CDR2 SNEGSKA, per germline (reference sequence).

This clonotype has more than one count but fewer than ten. This sequence joins TRBV20-1 and TRBJ2-3; 9 nucleotides match TRBD1. Germline lookup yields CDR1 DFQATT and CDR2 SNEGSKA (reference sequence). This CDR3 has 16 residues. V trimming: 3 bases; J trimming: 3 bases; junction bases outside the gene matches: 10. The CDR3 nucleotides are TGCAGTGCTAGTAAGCTGGGACAGGGAGAAACAGATACGCAGTATTTT. Its protein is CSASKLGQGETDTQYF.

By share of the sample, this clonotype is medium-sized. The genes are TRBV27 and TRBJ1-5; D is uncertain. V lost 6 bases to trimming and J lost 7 bases, with 4 bases between them. The CDR3 length is 10 residues. Germline assignment: CDR1 MNHEY and CDR2 SMNVEV (reference sequence). The CDR3 DNA follows: TGTGCCAGCAGATGGCAGCCCCAGCATTTT. Residues: CASRWQPQHF.

This chain joins TRBV5-5 and TRBJ2-7; D may be TRBD1 or TRBD2 (5 bases each). Looked up from germline, CDR1 is SGHKS and CDR2 is YYEKEE (reference sequence). CDR3 length: 14 amino acids. V was shortened by 4 bases and J by 2 bases, with 13 bases between the two germline ends. CDR3 DNA: TGTGCCAGCAGCAAAACCAGGGAGACCTACGAGCAGTACTTC. The encoded protein is CASSKTRETYEQYF.

CDR3 region: CATSDFSGSASNEQFF. In DNA, the CDR3 is TGTGCCACCAGTGATTTTAGCGGGAGCGCTTCTAATGAGCAGTTCTTC. The chain uses TRBV24-1 and TRBJ2-1, with 9 bases fitting TRBD2. CDR3 size: 16 residues. V lost 1 base to trimming and J lost 7 bases; unmatched junction nucleotides: 7. Per germline, CDR1 KGHDR and CDR2 SFDVKD.

Ten or more counts support this clonotype. This chain connects TRBV7-9 to TRBJ2-1; 10 bases line up with TRBD1. Germline CDR1 and CDR2: SEHNR and FQNEAQ (reference sequence). The CDR3 totals 14 residues. Unmatched junction bases numbered 2, after V lost 2 bases and J lost 7 bases. The DNA of the CDR3 is TGTGCCAGCAGCTTACCGGACAGGGGGAATGAGCAGTTCTTC. Translated: CASSLPDRGNEQFF.

This clonotype occurred many times. This chain uses TRBV24-1 with TRBJ2-1; 7 bases fit TRBD2. Germline CDR1 reads KGHDR; CDR2 reads SFDVKD. The CDR3 contains 16 residues. V gave up 2 bases and J gave up 6 bases; unmatched junction bases: 9. The CDR3 loop is CATSDYPSGKANEQFF. The CDR3 coding sequence is TGTGCCACCAGTGATTACCCTAGCGGAAAAGCCAATGAGCAGTTCTTC.

The CDR3 DNA is TGTGCCAGTAGTCTTTCCGGGACAGGGTTTTTTGAAGCTTTCTTT. Protein: CASSLSGTGFFEAFF. The rearrangement uses TRBV19 and TRBJ1-1; the match to TRBD1 covers 9 bases. J gave up 7 bases and V 5 bases, and 11 bases lay outside the gene matches. This CDR3 comprises 15 residues. CDR1 and CDR2 (germline): LNHDA, SQIVND (reference sequence). Filled out from reference TRBV19 and TRBJ1-1, the complete variable domain reads DGGITQSPKYLFRKEGQNVTLSCEQNLNHDAMYWYRQDPGQGLRLIYYSQIVNDFQKGDIAEGYSVSREKKESFPLTVTSAQKNPTAFYLCASSLSGTGFFEAFFGQGTRLTVV.

As regards this clonotype: This sequence may be a read error, since a much larger clone differs from it by one base. CDR3 loop: CATSGEIIGNTIYF. The DNA of the CDR3 is TGTGCCACCAGCGGAGAAATCATTGGAAACACCATATATTTT. V gene TRBV15 combines with J gene TRBJ1-3; no firm D call. Germline V CDR1 and CDR2: LNHNV, YYDKDF (reference sequence). The CDR3 loop spans 14 amino acids.

The DNA of the CDR3 is TGTGCCATCAGCTTGGACTTCGGCTACACCTTC. Translation gives CAISLDFGYTF. V usage is TRBV10-3 and J usage is TRBJ1-2, with D unresolved. V was trimmed by 6 bases and J by 8 bases, leaving 10 bases between them. CDR3 length: 11 residues. Germline CDR1 ENHRY, CDR2 SYGVKD.

This clonotype was counted many times. The chain links TRBV6-1 to TRBJ1-2; D unclear. Germline V lookup: CDR1 MNHNS, CDR2 SASEGT. The CDR3 extends over 13 amino acids. V was shortened by 4 bases and J by 3 bases, with 9 bases between the two germline ends. For the CDR3, the DNA is TGTGCCAGCAGTGTCGGAGGGCACTATGGCTACACCTTC. Its translation is CASSVGGHYGYTF.

This clonotype has only a few counts. This sequence joins TRBV29-1 and TRBJ2-5; 11 bases match TRBD1. CDR1 and CDR2 from the germline V gene are SQVTM and ANQGSEA. The CDR3 length is 15 residues. Germline trimming cut 8 bases from V and 5 bases from J; bases unmatched to any gene: 13. The DNA of the CDR3 is TGCAGCTCCTCCCCAGGGACAGGGGGTGGGGAGACCCAGTACTTC. Translation gives CSSSPGTGGGETQYF.

This clonotype was observed many times. V gene TRBV14 combines with J gene TRBJ2-2; weak D call: TRBD1 (5 bases). The CDR3 covers 15 residues. V lost 1 base, J lost 3 bases, and 9 bases lay in between. CDR1 SGHDN and CDR2 FVKESK come from the germline V gene. Written as DNA, the CDR3 is TGTGCCAGCAGCCAAGTCGACAGCTACACCGGGGAGCTGTTTTTT. Translated: CASSQVDSYTGELFF.

The chain employs TRBV10-1 and TRBJ2-1; D unresolved. The CDR3 consists of 13 residues. In germline, CDR1 is WNHNN, CDR2 SYGVQD (reference sequence). V was pared by 1 base and J by 9 bases, with 10 bases between. CDR3 protein: CASSEWEDGEQFF. CDR3 DNA: TGCGCCAGCAGTGAGTGGGAAGACGGTGAGCAGTTCTTC.

This clonotype was recorded a few times. The V gene is TRBV6-1, the J gene TRBJ1-5; no reliable D call. The CDR3 spans 14 residues. Germline assignment: CDR1 MNHNS and CDR2 SASEGT. Trimming left V 7 bases short and J 1 base short, with 11 bases between. The CDR3 DNA follows: TGTGCCAGCACTGAGGGAATGAGCAATCAGCCCCAGCATTTT. Its protein product is CASTEGMSNQPQHF.

Regarding this clonotype: A read error may be the cause here, since a much bigger clone is one base away. This chain uses TRBV12-3 or TRBV12-4 with TRBJ1-6, with TRBD1 as a possible D gene (5 bases). The germline V and J ends were trimmed by 5 bases and 9 bases, with 17 bases remaining between them. The CDR3 is 15 amino acids. As DNA, the CDR3 is TGTGCCAGCAGTCCACGGACAAGGGATAGTTCACCCCTCCACTTT. This codes for CASSPRTRDSSPLHF.

This clonotype was seen only a few times. V usage is TRBV24-1 and J usage is TRBJ2-2; 14 positions agree with TRBD2. Trimming took 4 bases from V and 4 from J; bases not matched to a gene: 10. Per the germline V gene, CDR1 is KGHDR and CDR2 is SFDVKD. There are 19 residues in the CDR3. The CDR3 coding sequence is TGTGCCACCAGTGACACAGACGGGACTAGCGGGAGAATCACCGGGGAGCTGTTTTTT. Protein product: CATSDTDGTSGRITGELFF.

A few counts support this clonotype. The V gene is TRBV5-1, the J gene TRBJ1-4; D unclear. The V and J ends lost 5 bases and 3 bases respectively, with 14 bases between them. The CDR3 covers 15 residues. CDR1 is SGHRS, CDR2 YFSETQ, per germline. The CDR3 coding sequence is TGCGCCAGCAGAGCCTTGGGGAGGGCTAATGAAAAACTGTTTTTT. Its translation is CASRALGRANEKLFF.